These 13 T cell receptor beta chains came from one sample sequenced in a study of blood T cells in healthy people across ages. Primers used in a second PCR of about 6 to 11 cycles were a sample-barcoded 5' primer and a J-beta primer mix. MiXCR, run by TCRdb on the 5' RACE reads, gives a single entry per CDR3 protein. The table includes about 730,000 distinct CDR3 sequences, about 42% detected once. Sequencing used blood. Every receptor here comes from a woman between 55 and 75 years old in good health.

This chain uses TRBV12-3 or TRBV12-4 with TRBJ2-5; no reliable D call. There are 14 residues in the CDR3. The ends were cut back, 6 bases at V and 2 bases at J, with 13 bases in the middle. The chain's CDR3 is CASSEGNHQETQYF. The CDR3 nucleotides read TGTGCCAGCAGCGAAGGGAACCATCAAGAGACCCAGTACTTC.

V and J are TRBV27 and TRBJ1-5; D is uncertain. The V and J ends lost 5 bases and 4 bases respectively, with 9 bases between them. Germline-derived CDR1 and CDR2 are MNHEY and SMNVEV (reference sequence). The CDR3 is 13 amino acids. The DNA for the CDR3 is TGTGCCAGCAGTGTCGGGCCTAATCAGCCCCAGCATTTT. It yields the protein CASSVGPNQPQHF.

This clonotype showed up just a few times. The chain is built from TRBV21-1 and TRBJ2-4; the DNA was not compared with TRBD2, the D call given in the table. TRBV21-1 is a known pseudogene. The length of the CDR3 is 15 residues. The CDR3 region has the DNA TGTGCCACCCTTGGAGGATCATGCGGGGAAAACATTCAGTACTTC. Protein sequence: CATLGGSCGENIQYF.

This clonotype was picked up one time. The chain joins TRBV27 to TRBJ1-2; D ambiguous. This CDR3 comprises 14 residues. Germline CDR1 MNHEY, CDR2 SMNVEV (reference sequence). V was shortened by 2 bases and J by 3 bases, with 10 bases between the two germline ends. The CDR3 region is CASSLVPGHYGYTF. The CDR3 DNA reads TGTGCCAGCAGTTTAGTTCCTGGTCACTATGGCTACACCTTC.

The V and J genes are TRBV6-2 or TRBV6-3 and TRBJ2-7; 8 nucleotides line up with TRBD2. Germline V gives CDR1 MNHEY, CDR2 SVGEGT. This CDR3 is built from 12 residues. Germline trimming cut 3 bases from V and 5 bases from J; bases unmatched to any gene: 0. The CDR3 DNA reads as TGTGCCAGCAGTTATAGCGGGGACGAGCAGTACTTC. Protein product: CASSYSGDEQYF.

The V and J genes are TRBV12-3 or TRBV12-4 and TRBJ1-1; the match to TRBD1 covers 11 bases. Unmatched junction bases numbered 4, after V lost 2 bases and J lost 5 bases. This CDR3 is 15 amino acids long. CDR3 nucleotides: TGTGCCAGCAGTTTAAAGGACAGGGGGCTAACTGAAGCTTTCTTT. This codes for CASSLKDRGLTEAFF.

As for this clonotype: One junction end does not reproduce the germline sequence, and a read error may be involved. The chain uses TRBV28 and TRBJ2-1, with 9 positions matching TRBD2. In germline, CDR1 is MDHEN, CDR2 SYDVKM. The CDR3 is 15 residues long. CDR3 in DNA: TGTGTCAGCAGTTTGCCTAGCGGGATATACAATAAGCAGTTCTTC. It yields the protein CVSSLPSGIYNKQFF.

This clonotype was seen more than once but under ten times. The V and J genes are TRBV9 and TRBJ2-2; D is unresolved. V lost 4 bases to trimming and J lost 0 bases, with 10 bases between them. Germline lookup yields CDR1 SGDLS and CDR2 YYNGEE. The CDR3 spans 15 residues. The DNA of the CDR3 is TGTGCCAGCAGCCTCGTTGCAACGAACACCGGGGAGCTGTTTTTT. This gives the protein CASSLVATNTGELFF.

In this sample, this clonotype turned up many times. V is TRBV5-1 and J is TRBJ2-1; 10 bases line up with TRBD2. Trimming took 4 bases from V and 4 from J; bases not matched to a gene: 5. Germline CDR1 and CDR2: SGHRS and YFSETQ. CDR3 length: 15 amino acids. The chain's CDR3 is CASSRQAGGYNEQFF. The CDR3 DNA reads TGCGCCAGCAGCCGACAAGCGGGGGGGTACAATGAGCAGTTCTTC.

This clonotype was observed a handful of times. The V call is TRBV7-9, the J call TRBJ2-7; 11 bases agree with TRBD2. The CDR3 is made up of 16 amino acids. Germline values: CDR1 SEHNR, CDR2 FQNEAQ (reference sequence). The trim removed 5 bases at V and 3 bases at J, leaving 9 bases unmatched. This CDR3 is CASSGIVAGGYYEQYF. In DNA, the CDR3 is TGTGCCAGCAGCGGCATCGTAGCGGGAGGGTACTACGAGCAGTACTTC.

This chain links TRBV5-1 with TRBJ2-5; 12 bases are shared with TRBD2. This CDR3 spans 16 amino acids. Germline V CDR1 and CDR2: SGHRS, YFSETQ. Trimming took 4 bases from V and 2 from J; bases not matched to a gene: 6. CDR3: CASSPGGTSGQETQYF. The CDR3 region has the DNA TGCGCCAGCAGCCCCGGAGGGACTAGCGGGCAAGAGACCCAGTACTTC. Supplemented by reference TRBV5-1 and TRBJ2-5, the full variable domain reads KAGVTQTPRYLIKTRGQQVTLSCSPISGHRSVSWYQQTPGQGLQFLFEYFSETQRNKGNFPGRFSGRQFSNSRSEMNVSTLELGDSALYLCASSPGGTSGQETQYFGPGTRLLVL.

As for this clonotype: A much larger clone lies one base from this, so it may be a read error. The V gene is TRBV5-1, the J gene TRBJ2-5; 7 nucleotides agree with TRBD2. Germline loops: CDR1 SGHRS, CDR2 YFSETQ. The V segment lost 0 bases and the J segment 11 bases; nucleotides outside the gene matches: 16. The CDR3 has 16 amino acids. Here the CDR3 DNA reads TGCGCCAGCAGCTTGGAAGTCGGGGGGATCCACAATGAGCAGTACTTC. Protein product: CASSLEVGGIHNEQYF.

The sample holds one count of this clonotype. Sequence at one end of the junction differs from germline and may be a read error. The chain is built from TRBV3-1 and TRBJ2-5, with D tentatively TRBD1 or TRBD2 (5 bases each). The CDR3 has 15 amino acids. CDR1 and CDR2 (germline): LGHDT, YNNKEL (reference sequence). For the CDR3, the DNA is TGTACCAGCAGCCACGGGGCAGGGCCTCAAGAGACCCAGTACTTC. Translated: CTSSHGAGPQETQYF.